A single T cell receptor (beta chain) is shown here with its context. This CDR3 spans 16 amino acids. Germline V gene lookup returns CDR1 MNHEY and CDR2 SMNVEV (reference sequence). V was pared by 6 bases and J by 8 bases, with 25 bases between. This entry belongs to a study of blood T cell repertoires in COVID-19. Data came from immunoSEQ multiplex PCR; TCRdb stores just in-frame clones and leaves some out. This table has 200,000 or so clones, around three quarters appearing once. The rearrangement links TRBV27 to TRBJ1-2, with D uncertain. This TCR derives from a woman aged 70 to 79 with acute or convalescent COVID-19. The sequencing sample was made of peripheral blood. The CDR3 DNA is TGTGCCAGCAGGACCATCGAGACCGGAGTAAAGCGGGGCTACACCTTC. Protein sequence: CASRTIETGVKRGYTF.